The 32 T cell receptor beta chains listed next were all sequenced from one sample in a study of T-cell reconstitution after alpha-beta-depleted transplantation in children (dated by TCRdb to 2015 to 2016). The method was PCR. The sequencer was an Illumina HiSeq 2500. TCR libraries were prepared with molecular barcoding, using unique molecular identifiers to normalize TCRbeta repertoire quantification. In TCRdb, the public reads were trimmed at Q25 with fastp and aligned with MiXCR, with productive beta chains retained. Identical CDR3 protein sequences are pooled into one entry, listed with their most common genes and DNA. For this sample the table gives hundreds of thousands of distinct CDR3 sequences, of which less than 9% were detected only once. 6% to 7% of the sample belongs to the ten largest clones. The sample's treatment or condition, from its label and the paper: allogeneic hematopoietic cell transplantation with graft depleted of TCRalphabeta T cells and CD19 B cells.

Here the sequenced sample was PBMCs, mostly from graft donor cells, taken 180 days after TCRalphabeta/CD19-depleted stem cell transplant. These TCRs come from a male patient aged 5 to 17 who had a stem cell transplant for acute lymphoblastic leukemia, so the T cells may come from the graft donor.

This clonotype came up many times. The chain combines TRBV20-1 with TRBJ1-2; D is ambiguous. The CDR3 is 13 residues long. CDR1 is DFQATT and CDR2 is SNEGSKA in the germline V gene (reference sequence). Trimming removed 0 bases from V and 0 bases from J, with 5 bases in between. The CDR3 DNA is TGCAGTGCTAGAGATCGGCCTAACTATGGCTACACCTTC. Translating gives CSARDRPNYGYTF.

This clonotype is a singleton in its sample. Possible read error: a much larger clone is one base away. This chain connects TRBV4-2 to TRBJ2-1, with D unresolved. With 3 bases removed from V and 0 bases from J, the gap between germline ends came to 9 bases. The CDR3 sequence is 15 residues long. Germline-derived CDR1 and CDR2 are LGHNA and YNFKEQ. CDR3 nucleotide sequence: TGTGCCAGCAGCCACGACAATAGCTCCTACAATGAGCAGTTCTTC. Translation gives CASSHDNSSYNEQFF.

This sequence joins TRBV18 and TRBJ1-5; D remains ambiguous. The CDR3 is 12 amino acids. Germline V lookup: CDR1 KGHSH, CDR2 LQKENI. With 3 bases removed from V and 7 bases from J, the gap between germline ends came to 7 bases. CDR3 DNA sequence: TGTGCCAGCTCACCGGAAGGCCAGCCCCAGCATTTT. Translating gives CASSPEGQPQHF. The variable domain in full, with the rest retrieved from reference TRBV18 and TRBJ1-5, is NAGVMQNPRHLVRRRGQEARLRCSPMKGHSHVYWYRQLPEEGLKFMVYLQKENIIDESGMPKERFSAEFPKEGPSILRIQQVVRGDSAAYFCASSPEGQPQHFGDGTRLSIL.

There are many counts of this clonotype. The rearrangement links TRBV20-1 to TRBJ2-2, with D possibly matching TRBD2 (5 bases). This CDR3 has 13 amino acids. V gave up 5 bases and J gave up 2 bases, with 9 bases separating them. Per the germline V gene, CDR1 is DFQATT and CDR2 is SNEGSKA (reference sequence). The CDR3 is CSARGPNTGELFF. In nucleotides, the CDR3 is TGCAGTGCTCGCGGGCCAAACACCGGGGAGCTGTTTTTT.

This clonotype has at least ten counts. The rearrangement uses TRBV7-2 and TRBJ2-7; tentative D call: TRBD2 (5 bases). CDR3 length: 17 residues. Per germline, CDR1 SGHTA and CDR2 FQGNSA. V was cut by 0 bases and J by 3 bases, with 18 bases left in between. The CDR3 protein is CASSLAPLLVFGYEQYF. The CDR3 DNA sequence: TGTGCCAGCAGCTTAGCACCTTTACTAGTTTTCGGCTACGAGCAGTACTTC.

This clonotype came up many times. The genes are TRBV5-1 and TRBJ1-2, with unresolved D. Between the trimmed V and J ends, which lost 4 bases and 1 base, there was a span of 8 bases. Germline V gene data show CDR1 as SGHRS and CDR2 as YFSETQ. This CDR3 spans 13 amino acids. The CDR3 protein is CASSITDNYGYTF. In DNA form, the CDR3 reads TGCGCCAGCAGCATAACAGATAACTATGGCTACACCTTC.

This clonotype has at least ten counts. This chain links TRBV9 with TRBJ2-2; no clear D. In germline, CDR1 is SGDLS, CDR2 YYNGEE. Trimming cost V 0 bases and J 7 bases, with 10 bases left between them. The CDR3 loop spans 14 amino acids. The CDR3 protein is CASSVAGLHGELFF. The CDR3 DNA sequence: TGTGCCAGCAGCGTAGCAGGCCTCCACGGGGAGCTGTTTTTT.

This clonotype was recorded many times. The rearrangement uses TRBV28 and TRBJ2-2, with 14 bases aligning to TRBD2. After removal of 10 bases from V and 1 base from J, the junction contained 5 bases not matched to a gene. The CDR3 loop spans 16 amino acids. Germline V gene data show CDR1 as MDHEN and CDR2 as SYDVKM. The CDR3 here is CATGGLAGENTGELFF. CDR3 DNA sequence: TGTGCCACCGGGGGACTAGCGGGAGAGAACACCGGGGAGCTGTTTTTT.

At least ten counts were recorded for this clonotype. The V gene is TRBV14, the J gene TRBJ1-1, with D possibly matching TRBD1 (6 bases). Trimming pared 5 bases from V and 1 base from J, leaving 14 bases between. This CDR3 is built from 15 residues. The germline V gene encodes CDR1 SGHDN and CDR2 FVKESK. CDR3 bases: TGTGCCAGCAGCTACGTGACAGGACCGAACACTGAAGCTTTCTTT. Protein: CASSYVTGPNTEAFF.

In this sample, this clonotype turned up many times. The rearrangement joins TRBV29-1 to TRBJ2-1; D is unclear. Trimming took off 2 bases at V and 4 bases at J, with 3 bases between the two ends. Germline CDR1 and CDR2: SQVTM and ANQGSEA. The CDR3 is 11 amino acids. The CDR3 DNA follows: TGCAGCGTTGAAAGGTACAATGAGCAGTTCTTC. As protein: CSVERYNEQFF.

For this clonotype: A much more abundant neighbour one base away suggests this may be a read error. This chain uses TRBV14 with TRBJ1-6, with TRBD1 identical over 8 bases. Per germline, CDR1 SGHDN and CDR2 FVKESK. CDR3 length equals 15 residues. CDR3 nucleotide sequence: TGTGCCAGCAGCCAAGACCCAGGGGGCGTTTCAGCCCTCCACTTT. As protein: CASSQDPGGVSALHF.

This clonotype was recorded many times. The chain carries TRBV2 and TRBJ2-1; D not resolved. Germline lookup yields CDR1 SNHLY and CDR2 FYNNEI. Trimming removed 8 bases at V and 10 bases at J, with 9 bases between. The CDR3 runs to 10 residues. CDR3 region: CASGNREQFF. The CDR3 DNA reads TGTGCCAGCGGTAATAGGGAGCAGTTCTTC.

This clonotype showed up just a few times. This chain links TRBV23-1 with TRBJ2-1, with D perhaps TRBD1 (6 bases). TRBV23-1 is an open reading frame, and its role is uncertain. This CDR3 contains 15 residues. Trimming pared 8 bases from V and 0 bases from J, leaving 14 bases between. This CDR3 reads CASGTGHHSYNEQFF. The DNA for the CDR3 is TGCGCCAGCGGAACGGGACACCACTCCTACAATGAGCAGTTCTTC.

Ten or more counts support this clonotype. The chain is built from TRBV2 and TRBJ2-5, with 8 bases identical to TRBD2. Germline trimming cut 6 bases from V and 2 bases from J; bases unmatched to any gene: 8. Germline CDR1 SNHLY, CDR2 FYNNEI. The CDR3 is 15 amino acids. The CDR3 DNA reads TGTGCCAGCAGGACTAGCGAGTACCCTCAAGAGACCCAGTACTTC. Translating gives CASRTSEYPQETQYF. Full variable domain (missing parts from reference TRBV2 and TRBJ2-5): EPEVTQTPSHQVTQMGQEVILRCVPISNHLYFYWYRQILGQKVEFLVSFYNNEISEKSEIFDDQFSVERPDGSNFTLKIRSTKLEDSAMYFCASRTSEYPQETQYFGPGTRLLVL.

There are many counts of this clonotype. The gene calls are TRBV12-3 or TRBV12-4 and TRBJ1-2, with D unresolved. V lost 7 bases to trimming and J lost 2 bases, with 11 bases between them. The CDR3 covers 13 residues. The CDR3 here is CASTSRPNYGYTF. The CDR3 DNA sequence: TGTGCCAGCACCTCCAGACCAAACTATGGCTACACCTTC.

Turning to this clonotype: A much bigger clone sits one base away, suggesting this may be a read error. As DNA, the CDR3 is TGTGCCAGCTGTTATGTCGGGGTCCTCCACTTT. It translates to CASCYVGVLHF. The gene calls are TRBV28 and TRBJ1-6; D remains unclear. Germline CDR1 reads MDHEN; CDR2 reads SYDVKM. The CDR3 covers 11 residues. Deletions cut 8 bases from V and 15 bases from J, with 14 bases between.

This sequence joins TRBV19 and TRBJ1-5; TRBD1 is a possible D gene (6 bases). Germline V gene sequence: CDR1 LNHDA, CDR2 SQIVND (reference sequence). Trimming took 7 bases from V and 0 from J, leaving 16 bases between them. This CDR3 is built from 16 residues. CDR3 DNA: TGTGCCAGTACCATGTGGGGGGCCTATAGCAATCAGCCCCAGCATTTT. Amino acids: CASTMWGAYSNQPQHF.

Ten or more counts support this clonotype. The chain employs TRBV20-1 and TRBJ2-1; 10 bases map to TRBD2. Germline loops: CDR1 DFQATT, CDR2 SNEGSKA (reference sequence). Trimming removed 3 bases from V and 3 bases from J; junction bases left unmatched: 11. The CDR3 sequence is 17 residues long. CDR3 residues: CSAREAGGLSVYNEQFF. In DNA form, the CDR3 reads TGCAGTGCTAGGGAAGCGGGGGGGCTGTCAGTCTACAATGAGCAGTTCTTC.

This clonotype appeared many times. The chain has TRBV3-1 and TRBJ2-3; no reliable D call. Trimming removed 1 base from V and 5 bases from J, with 1 base in between. The CDR3 has 11 amino acids. Germline V gene data show CDR1 as LGHDT and CDR2 as YNNKEL (reference sequence). The CDR3 sequence: CASSQGDTQYF. The DNA of the CDR3 is TGTGCCAGCAGCCAAGGAGATACGCAGTATTTT.

This clonotype was picked up many times. V and J are TRBV12-3 or TRBV12-4 and TRBJ2-3; unclear D gene. The CDR3 spans 15 residues. V lost 3 bases to trimming and J lost 2 bases, with 12 bases between them. Here the CDR3 reads CASSFGGTLTDTQYF. The CDR3 coding sequence is TGTGCCAGCAGTTTTGGCGGTACCCTCACAGATACGCAGTATTTT.

This clonotype was seen many times. This rearrangement joins TRBV9 to TRBJ2-2; 12 positions match TRBD2. Per the germline V gene, CDR1 is SGDLS and CDR2 is YYNGEE. The CDR3 is made up of 14 amino acids. V lost 6 bases and J lost 4; bases outside the gene matches: 1. CDR3 in DNA: TGTGCCAGCACTAGCGGGAGGGCCACCGGGGAGCTGTTTTTT. It encodes CASTSGRATGELFF.

In this sample, this clonotype turned up many times. The genes are TRBV5-1 and TRBJ1-1, with D possibly matching TRBD1 (6 bases). Deletions cut 5 bases from V and 11 bases from J, with 22 bases between. This CDR3 region has 14 residues. Per germline, CDR1 SGHRS and CDR2 YFSETQ. Here the CDR3 reads CASRAMGGPQGAFF. Here the CDR3 DNA reads TGCGCCAGCAGAGCCATGGGGGGCCCGCAAGGGGCTTTCTTT.

This clonotype has ten or more counts. This chain links TRBV14 with TRBJ2-4, with D perhaps given as TRBD1 or TRBD2 (5 bases each). The CDR3 totals 19 residues. Trimming removed 2 bases at V and 1 base at J, with 21 bases between. Looked up from germline, CDR1 is SGHDN and CDR2 is FVKESK. As DNA, the CDR3 is TGTGCCAGCAGCCAAAGGGTACGGGGCGCGAGTTTGGCCAAAAACATTCAGTACTTC. Its protein is CASSQRVRGASLAKNIQYF.

This clonotype was counted at least ten times. The chain has TRBV7-8 and TRBJ2-1, with D unresolved. The germline CDR1 and CDR2 sequences are SGHVS and FQNEAQ. This CDR3 comprises 12 residues. V was shortened by 5 bases and J by 8 bases, with 10 bases between the two germline ends. As DNA, the CDR3 is TGTGCCAGCAGCCCTGGGCCCCATGAGCAGTTCTTC. It yields the protein CASSPGPHEQFF.

The table lists this clonotype with many counts. The chain has TRBV29-1 and TRBJ2-3; D gene uncertain. The CDR3 has 10 amino acids. The V gene's germline CDR1 is SQVTM and CDR2 ANQGSEA. V lost 3 bases and J lost 14, with 12 bases in between. The CDR3 is CSVDSESWYF. Written as DNA, the CDR3 is TGCAGCGTTGACAGCGAGTCTTGGTATTTT.

The chain couples TRBV5-4 to TRBJ2-7; 10 bases match TRBD1. CDR1 is SGHNT, CDR2 YYREEE, per germline (reference sequence). There are 16 residues in the CDR3. This CDR3 reads CGSSLQGGQGSYEQYF. The CDR3, as DNA: TGTGGGAGCAGCTTGCAGGGGGGACAGGGGTCCTACGAGCAGTACTTC.

This clonotype was counted many times. The chain combines TRBV11-2 with TRBJ1-4, with D uncertain. V was shortened by 5 bases and J by 2 bases, with 6 bases between the two germline ends. The CDR3 contains 13 residues. Germline-derived CDR1 and CDR2 are SGHAT and FQNNGV. CDR3 sequence reads: CASSQTTNEKLFF. The DNA of the CDR3 is TGTGCCAGCAGCCAGACGACTAATGAAAAACTGTTTTTT.

A single count supports this clonotype. With a much larger clone just one base away, this may be a read error. This chain joins TRBV20-1 and TRBJ2-7, with TRBD2 matching over 9 bases. CDR3 length: 11 amino acids. Germline-derived CDR1 and CDR2 are DFQATT and SNEGSKA (reference sequence). Here the CDR3 reads CSGGRGYEQHF. CDR3 coding DNA: TGCAGTGGCGGGAGGGGCTACGAGCAGCACTTC.

At least ten counts were recorded for this clonotype. This chain connects TRBV6-4 to TRBJ2-1; D may be TRBD2 (6 bases). The ends were cut back, 2 bases at V and 5 bases at J, with 13 bases in the middle. Germline V CDR1 and CDR2: MRHNA, SNTAGT. The CDR3 consists of 15 residues. The CDR3 nucleotides are TGTGCCAGCAGTGACCCAGCGGAGGGCCACAATGAGCAGTTCTTC. It codes for CASSDPAEGHNEQFF.

This clonotype was detected a few times. This chain joins TRBV7-8 and TRBJ1-6; D uncertain. Germline V gene data show CDR1 as SGHVS and CDR2 as FQNEAQ. Deletions cut 5 bases from V and 7 bases from J, with 15 bases between. The CDR3 sequence is 15 residues long. The chain's CDR3 is CASSPQTSGNSPLHF. The CDR3 DNA follows: TGTGCCAGCAGCCCCCAGACAAGTGGGAATTCACCCCTCCACTTT. Full variable domain (rest looked up from reference TRBV7-8 and TRBJ1-6): GAGVSQSPRYKVAKRGQDVALRCDPISGHVSLFWYQQALGQGPEFLTYFQNEAQLDKSGLPSDRFFAERPEGSVSTLKIQRTQQEDSAVYLCASSPQTSGNSPLHFGNGTRLTVT.

As DNA, the CDR3 is TGTGCCAGCAGCCGAGGGGGTTCCACTGAAGCTTTCTTT. It is translated as CASSRGGSTEAFF. V gene TRBV11-2 combines with J gene TRBJ1-1, with D possibly being TRBD1 (6 bases). In germline, CDR1 is SGHAT, CDR2 FQNNGV. The CDR3 totals 13 residues. The V and J ends lost 5 bases and 4 bases respectively, with 11 bases between them.

About this clonotype itself: Just one base apart from a much larger clone, this may be a read error. The chain joins TRBV20-1 to TRBJ1-1, with D possibly being TRBD1 (5 bases). The CDR3 has 15 residues. CDR1 is DFQATT, CDR2 SNEGSKA, per germline (reference sequence). The DNA for the CDR3 is TGCAGTGCTAGGTTCCTTGGGGGGTGGGTCACTGAAGCTATCTTT. This encodes CSARFLGGWVTEAIF.